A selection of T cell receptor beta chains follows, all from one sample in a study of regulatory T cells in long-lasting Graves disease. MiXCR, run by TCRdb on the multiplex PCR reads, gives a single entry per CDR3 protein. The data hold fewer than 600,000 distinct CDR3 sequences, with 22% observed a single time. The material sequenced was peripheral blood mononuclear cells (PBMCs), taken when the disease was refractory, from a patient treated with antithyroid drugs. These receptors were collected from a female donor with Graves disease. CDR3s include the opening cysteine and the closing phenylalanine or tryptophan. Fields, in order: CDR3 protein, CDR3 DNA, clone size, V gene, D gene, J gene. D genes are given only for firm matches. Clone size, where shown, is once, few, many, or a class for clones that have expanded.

CDR3aa: CASSSGIGANVLTF
CDR3nt: TGTGCCAGTAGTTCAGGGATAGGGGCCAACGTCCTGACTTTC
abundance: .
v_gene: TRBV19
d_gene: .
j_gene: TRBJ2-6

CDR3aa: CASVGATGELFF
CDR3nt: TGTGCCAGCGTGGGGGCCACCGGGGAGCTGTTTTTT
abundance: few
v_gene: TRBV12-3/TRBV12-4
d_gene: .
j_gene: TRBJ2-2

CDR3aa: CSALNLGLADSYEQYF
CDR3nt: TGCAGTGCACTGAACCTGGGGCTAGCGGACTCCTACGAGCAGTACTTC
abundance: .
v_gene: TRBV20-1
d_gene: TRBD2
j_gene: TRBJ2-7

CDR3aa: CASSVGGGRDDEQYF
CDR3nt: TGTGCCAGCAGCGTAGGGGGTGGTCGAGACGACGAGCAGTACTTC
abundance: few
v_gene: TRBV9
d_gene: .
j_gene: TRBJ2-7

CDR3aa: CASSLGAKTDTQYF
CDR3nt: TGTGCCAGCAGCTTAGGGGCCAAAACAGATACGCAGTATTTT
abundance: .
v_gene: TRBV11-2
d_gene: .
j_gene: TRBJ2-3

CDR3aa: CSVDYRGLNEQFF
CDR3nt: TGCAGCGTTGACTACAGGGGGCTAAATGAGCAGTTCTTC
abundance: .
v_gene: TRBV29-1
d_gene: TRBD1
j_gene: TRBJ2-1

CDR3aa: CASSIVLQGREKLFF
CDR3nt: TGTGCCAGTAGTATTGTATTGCAGGGGAGAGAAAAACTGTTTTTT
abundance: .
v_gene: TRBV19
d_gene: .
j_gene: TRBJ1-4

CDR3aa: CAWSVHSGNTIYF
CDR3nt: TGTGCCTGGAGTGTACACAGCGGAAACACCATATATTTT
abundance: few
v_gene: TRBV30
d_gene: .
j_gene: TRBJ1-3

CDR3aa: CASARTRDGNQPQHF
CDR3nt: TGTGCCAGCGCTCGCACCAGAGACGGAAATCAGCCCCAGCATTTT
abundance: .
v_gene: TRBV6-1
d_gene: .
j_gene: TRBJ1-5

CDR3aa: CASIERTEDQPQHF
CDR3nt: TGTGCCAGCATCGAGCGGACGGAGGATCAGCCCCAGCATTTT
abundance: .
v_gene: TRBV28
d_gene: .
j_gene: TRBJ1-5

CDR3aa: CASSLRPERNQPQHF
CDR3nt: TGTGCCAGCAGTTTGAGGCCTGAGCGCAATCAGCCCCAGCATTTT
abundance: many
v_gene: TRBV28
d_gene: .
j_gene: TRBJ1-5

CDR3aa: CASSQDGGIYGYTF
CDR3nt: TGCGCCAGCAGCCAAGATGGGGGGATTTATGGCTACACCTTC
abundance: .
v_gene: TRBV4-1
d_gene: .
j_gene: TRBJ1-2

CDR3aa: CASSLFGQGTYEQYF
CDR3nt: TGTGCCAGCAGTTTATTCGGGCAGGGAACCTACGAGCAGTACTTC
abundance: many
v_gene: TRBV12-3/TRBV12-4
d_gene: .
j_gene: TRBJ2-7

CDR3aa: CASSQVDKYEQYF
CDR3nt: TGCGCCAGCAGCCAAGTAGACAAATACGAGCAGTACTTC
abundance: .
v_gene: TRBV4-1
d_gene: .
j_gene: TRBJ2-7

CDR3aa: CASSPAAVRWRNEKLFF
CDR3nt: TGTGCCAGCAGCCCCGCCGCCGTTCGGTGGAGGAATGAAAAACTGTTTTTT
abundance: many
v_gene: TRBV6-1
d_gene: .
j_gene: TRBJ1-4

CDR3aa: CSVELAIRSYEQYF
CDR3nt: TGCAGCGTGGAACTAGCTATAAGATCCTACGAGCAGTACTTC
abundance: few
v_gene: TRBV29-1
d_gene: .
j_gene: TRBJ2-7